This TCR beta chain emerged from a study of identical twins. Trimming removed 3 bases at V and 12 bases at J, with 12 bases between. The CDR3 has 12 amino acids. The study, taken as a whole, reports: Zero-insertion analyses were open to partial confounding by invariant MAIT and iNKT cells.

TCRdb redid the calling of the 5' RACE reads with MiXCR, one entry per CDR3 protein. This table holds under 400,000 distinct CDR3 sequences, 9% to 10% found once. Ten or more counts support this clonotype. Its antigen is unknown. This receptor was obtained from a woman between 50 and 59 years old in good health. The sample comprised naive T cells sorted from blood. The J gene is TRBJ2-1, the V gene TRBV12-3 or TRBV12-4; D tentatively reads TRBD1 or TRBD2 (7 bases each). The CDR3 region is CASSLGGGGQFF. CDR3 DNA sequence: TGTGCCAGCAGTTTGGGAGGGGGCGGGCAGTTCTTC.